Detailed here is one TCR beta chain. TCRdb re-called the 5' RACE reads with MiXCR, one entry per CDR3 protein. This table has around 670,000 distinct CDR3 sequences, approximately 6% appearing once. This record comes from a study of identical twins. Specimen: naive T cells sorted from blood. The TCR originated in a young man in good health.

The DNA for the CDR3 is TGTGCCAGCAGCTTAAGCGGAAATCTAGCGGGAGGTGGAATCGAGCAGTTCTTC. Its protein product is CASSLSGNLAGGGIEQFF. This chain connects TRBV7-3 to TRBJ2-1; 11 bases agree with TRBD2. This CDR3 contains 18 residues. J was trimmed by 10 bases and V by 1 base; bases with no gene match: 15. The germline gives CDR1 SGHTA, CDR2 FQGTGA.